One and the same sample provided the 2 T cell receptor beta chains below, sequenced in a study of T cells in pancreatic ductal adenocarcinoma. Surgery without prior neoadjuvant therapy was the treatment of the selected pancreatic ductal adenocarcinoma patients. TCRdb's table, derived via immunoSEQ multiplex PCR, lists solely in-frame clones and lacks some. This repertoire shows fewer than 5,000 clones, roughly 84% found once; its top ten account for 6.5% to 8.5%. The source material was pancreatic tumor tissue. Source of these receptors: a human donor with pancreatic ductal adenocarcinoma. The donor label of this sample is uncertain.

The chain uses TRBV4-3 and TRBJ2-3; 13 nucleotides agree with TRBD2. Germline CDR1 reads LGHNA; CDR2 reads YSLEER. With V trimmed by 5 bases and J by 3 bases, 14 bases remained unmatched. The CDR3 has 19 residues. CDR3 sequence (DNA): TGCGCCAGCAGCGTCCGGGGACTAGCGGGGCCCCTAGGGACAGATACGCAGTATTTT. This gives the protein CASSVRGLAGPLGTDTQYF.

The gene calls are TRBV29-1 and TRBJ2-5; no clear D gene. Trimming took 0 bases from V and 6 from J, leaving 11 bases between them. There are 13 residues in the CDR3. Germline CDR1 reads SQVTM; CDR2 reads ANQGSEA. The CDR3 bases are TGCAGCGTTGAAGAACAAAAGGGTCAGACCCAGTACTTC. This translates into CSVEEQKGQTQYF.